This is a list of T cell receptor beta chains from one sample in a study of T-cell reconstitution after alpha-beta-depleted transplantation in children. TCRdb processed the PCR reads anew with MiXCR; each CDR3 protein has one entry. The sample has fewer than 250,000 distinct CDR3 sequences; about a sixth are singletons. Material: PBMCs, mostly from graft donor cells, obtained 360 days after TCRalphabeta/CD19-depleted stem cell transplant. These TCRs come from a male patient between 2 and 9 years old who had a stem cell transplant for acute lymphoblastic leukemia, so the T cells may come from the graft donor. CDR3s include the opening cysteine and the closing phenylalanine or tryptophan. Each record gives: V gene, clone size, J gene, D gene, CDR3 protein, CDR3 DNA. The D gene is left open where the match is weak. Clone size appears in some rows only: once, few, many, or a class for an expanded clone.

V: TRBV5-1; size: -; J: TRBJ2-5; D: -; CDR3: CASSLDGVPQETQYF; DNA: TGCGCCAGCAGCTTGGACGGGGTACCTCAAGAGACCCAGTACTTC
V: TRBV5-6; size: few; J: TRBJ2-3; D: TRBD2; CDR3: CASSLNFGGLAGDTQYF; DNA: TGTGCCAGCAGCTTGAATTTTGGGGGACTAGCGGGAGATACGCAGTATTTT
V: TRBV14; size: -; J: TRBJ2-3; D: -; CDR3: CASSHDSSLWTDTQYF; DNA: TGTGCCAGCAGCCATGATAGCTCTCTGTGGACAGATACGCAGTATTTT
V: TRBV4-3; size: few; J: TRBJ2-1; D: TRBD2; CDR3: CASSQESLAGGRGEQFF; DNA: TGCGCCAGCAGCCAAGAGTCCCTAGCGGGGGGGCGTGGTGAGCAGTTCTTC
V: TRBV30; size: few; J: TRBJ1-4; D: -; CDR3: CACIALQRNEKLFF; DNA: TGTGCCTGTATTGCCCTGCAGAGGAATGAAAAACTGTTTTTT
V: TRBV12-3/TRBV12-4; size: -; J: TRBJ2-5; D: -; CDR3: CASSDYRVEETQYF; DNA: TGTGCCAGCAGTGACTACAGGGTCGAAGAGACCCAGTACTTC
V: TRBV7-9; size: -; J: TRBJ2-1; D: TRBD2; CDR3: CASGPGGLYNEQFF; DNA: TGTGCCAGCGGGCCGGGGGGTCTCTACAATGAGCAGTTCTTC
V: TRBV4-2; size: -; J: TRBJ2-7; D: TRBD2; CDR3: CASSQTSGGTSYEQYF; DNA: TGTGCCAGCAGCCAAACGAGCGGGGGCACGTCTTACGAGCAGTACTTC
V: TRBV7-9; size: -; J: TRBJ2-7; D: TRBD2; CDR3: CASSLAYGEGEQYF; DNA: TGTGCCAGCAGCTTAGCATATGGGGAGGGGGAGCAGTACTTC
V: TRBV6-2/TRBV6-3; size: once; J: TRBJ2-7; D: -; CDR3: CASSYDGSQLGNEQYF; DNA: TGTGCCAGCAGTTACGACGGGTCCCAATTGGGGAACGAGCAGTACTTC
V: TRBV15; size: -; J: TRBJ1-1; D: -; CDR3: CATSPKGGMNTEAFF; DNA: TGTGCCACCAGCCCCAAGGGGGGGATGAACACTGAAGCTTTCTTT
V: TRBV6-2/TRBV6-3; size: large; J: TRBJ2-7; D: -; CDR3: CASSSEGFPRGSYEQYF; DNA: TGTGCCAGCAGTTCTGAAGGGTTCCCTCGGGGCTCCTACGAGCAGTACTTC
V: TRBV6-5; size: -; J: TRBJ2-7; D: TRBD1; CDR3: CASSYSGQSYEQYF; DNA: TGTGCCAGCAGTTACTCGGGACAGAGTTACGAGCAGTACTTC
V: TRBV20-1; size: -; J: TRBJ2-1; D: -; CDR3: CSARGAGSVPLLNEQFF; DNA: TGCAGTGCTAGAGGGGCGGGTTCCGTCCCTCTCCTCAATGAGCAGTTCTTC
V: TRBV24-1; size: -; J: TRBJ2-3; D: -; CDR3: CATSGTTDTQYF; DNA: TGTGCCACCAGCGGGACCACAGATACGCAGTATTTT
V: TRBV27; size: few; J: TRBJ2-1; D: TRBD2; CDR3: CASSHLSGGQFTEQFF; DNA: TGTGCCAGCAGTCACCTGTCGGGGGGGCAATTTACTGAGCAGTTCTTC
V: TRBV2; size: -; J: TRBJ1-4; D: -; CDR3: CASSVELPKPGRGEKLFF; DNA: TGTGCCAGCAGTGTGGAGCTCCCAAAACCGGGGCGGGGTGAAAAACTGTTTTTT
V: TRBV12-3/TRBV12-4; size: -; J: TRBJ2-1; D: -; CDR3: CASSLGRGADNEQFF; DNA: TGTGCCAGCAGTTTAGGCAGGGGCGCGGACAATGAGCAGTTCTTC
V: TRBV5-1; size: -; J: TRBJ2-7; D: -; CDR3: CASSLAPGLHYEQYF; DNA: TGCGCCAGCAGCTTGGCCCCGGGACTTCACTACGAGCAGTACTTC
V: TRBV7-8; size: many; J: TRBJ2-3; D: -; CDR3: CASSLSGDTQYF; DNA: TGTGCCAGCAGCTTATCAGGAGATACGCAGTATTTT
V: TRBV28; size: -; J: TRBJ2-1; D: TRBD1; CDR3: CASSLPGTDERGGEQFF; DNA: TGTGCCAGCAGTTTACCCGGGACCGACGAGCGAGGGGGCGAGCAGTTCTTC
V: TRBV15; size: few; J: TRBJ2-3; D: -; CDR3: CATSNWSAVGTDTQYF; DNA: TGTGCCACCAGCAACTGGTCCGCTGTCGGGACAGATACGCAGTATTTT
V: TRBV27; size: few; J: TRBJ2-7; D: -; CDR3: CASSSNPSWEQYF; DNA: TGTGCCAGCAGTTCCAACCCCAGTTGGGAGCAGTACTTC
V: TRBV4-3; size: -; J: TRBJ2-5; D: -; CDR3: CASSQFGLGNQETQYF; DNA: TGCGCCAGCAGCCAATTCGGACTGGGGAACCAAGAGACCCAGTACTTC
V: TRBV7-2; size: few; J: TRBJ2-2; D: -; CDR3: CASSARAPNTGELFF; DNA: TGTGCCAGCAGTGCCCGGGCCCCGAACACCGGGGAGCTGTTTTTT
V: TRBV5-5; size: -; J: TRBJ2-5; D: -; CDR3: CASTLGGTTETQYF; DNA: TGTGCCAGCACTCTTGGGGGCACGACGGAGACCCAGTACTTC
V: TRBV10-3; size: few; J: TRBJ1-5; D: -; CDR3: CAISPGTASNQPQHF; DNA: TGTGCCATCAGTCCCGGGACGGCGAGCAATCAGCCCCAGCATTTT
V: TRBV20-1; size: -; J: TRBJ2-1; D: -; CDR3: CSAREEGGSYNEQFF; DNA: TGCAGTGCTAGAGAGGAGGGGGGGAGCTACAATGAGCAGTTCTTC
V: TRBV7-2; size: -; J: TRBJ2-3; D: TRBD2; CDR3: CASSVLAGGSTDTQYF; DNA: TGTGCCAGCAGCGTACTAGCGGGGGGCAGCACAGATACGCAGTATTTT
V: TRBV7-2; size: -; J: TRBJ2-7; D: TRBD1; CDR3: CASSLVTGGIDEQYF; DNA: TGTGCCAGCAGCTTAGTTACAGGGGGAATCGACGAGCAGTACTTC
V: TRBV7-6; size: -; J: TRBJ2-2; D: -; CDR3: CASRLAGELFF; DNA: TGTGCCAGCAGACTGGCCGGGGAGCTGTTTTTT
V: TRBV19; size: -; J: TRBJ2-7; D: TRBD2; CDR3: CASTMGRGGAHAEQYF; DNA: TGTGCCAGTACCATGGGGCGCGGGGGAGCTCACGCGGAGCAGTACTTC
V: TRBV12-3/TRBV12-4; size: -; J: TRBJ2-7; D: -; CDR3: CASRSSGYSPHEQYF; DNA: TGTGCCAGCAGATCCTCAGGATACAGCCCCCACGAGCAGTACTTC
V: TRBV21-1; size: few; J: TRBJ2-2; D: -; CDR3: CASSKGDSGTWLTGELFF; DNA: TGTGCCAGCAGCAAAGGGGACTCAGGGACCTGGCTCACCGGGGAGCTGTTTTTT
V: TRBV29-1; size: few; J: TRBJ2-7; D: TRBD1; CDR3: CSVEIQGVPYEQYF; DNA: TGCAGCGTTGAAATACAGGGGGTTCCCTACGAGCAGTACTTC
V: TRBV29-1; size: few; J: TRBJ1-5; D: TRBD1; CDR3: CSATGGNGNQPQHF; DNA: TGCAGCGCCACAGGGGGCAACGGCAATCAGCCCCAGCATTTT
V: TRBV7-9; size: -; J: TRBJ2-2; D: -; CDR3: CASNTGSLNTGELFF; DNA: TGTGCCAGCAACACCGGGAGCTTGAACACCGGGGAGCTGTTTTTT
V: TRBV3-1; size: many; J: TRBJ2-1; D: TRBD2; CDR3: CASSLTTSGVTYNEQFF; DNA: TGTGCCAGCAGCCTAACGACTAGCGGGGTGACCTACAATGAGCAGTTCTTC
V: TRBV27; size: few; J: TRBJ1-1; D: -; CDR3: CASRLQGGAEAFF; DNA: TGTGCCAGCAGGCTACAGGGAGGGGCTGAAGCTTTCTTT
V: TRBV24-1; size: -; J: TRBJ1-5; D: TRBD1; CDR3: CATSDREGTGFNQPQHF; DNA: TGTGCCACCAGTGACCGAGAAGGGACAGGGTTCAATCAGCCCCAGCATTTT
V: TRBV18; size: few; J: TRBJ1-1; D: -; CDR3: CASSSLDVEAFF; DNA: TGTGCCAGCTCCTCCCTGGACGTCGAAGCTTTCTTT
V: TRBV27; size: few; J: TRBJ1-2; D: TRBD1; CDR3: CASSLAAGGKYYGYTF; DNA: TGTGCCAGCAGTTTAGCGGCAGGGGGCAAGTACTATGGCTACACCTTC
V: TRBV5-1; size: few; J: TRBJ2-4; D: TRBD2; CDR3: CASSFGATSPGENIQYF; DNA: TGCGCCAGCAGCTTCGGGGCGACTAGCCCGGGCGAAAACATTCAGTACTTC
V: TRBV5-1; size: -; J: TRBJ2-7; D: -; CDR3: CASSLEAGDNEQYF; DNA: TGCGCCAGCAGCTTGGAGGCAGGGGACAACGAGCAGTACTTC
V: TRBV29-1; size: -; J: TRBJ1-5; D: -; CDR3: CSVELGVVKQPQHF; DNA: TGCAGCGTTGAATTGGGAGTTGTGAAACAGCCCCAGCATTTT
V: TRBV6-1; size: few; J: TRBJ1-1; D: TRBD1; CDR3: CASKEQGERTEAFF; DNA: TGTGCCAGCAAAGAACAGGGGGAGAGGACTGAAGCTTTCTTT
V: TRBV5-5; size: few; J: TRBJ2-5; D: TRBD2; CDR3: CASSLGFERGVKETQYF; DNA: TGTGCCAGCAGCTTGGGCTTTGAGCGGGGGGTTAAAGAGACCCAGTACTTC
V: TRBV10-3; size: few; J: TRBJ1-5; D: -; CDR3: CAISESIGGHSNQPQHF; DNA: TGTGCCATCAGTGAGTCGATCGGCGGACATAGCAATCAGCCCCAGCATTTT
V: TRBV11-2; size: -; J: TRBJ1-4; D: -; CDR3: CASGGGLGKLFF; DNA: TGTGCCAGCGGGGGGGGGCTGGGAAAACTGTTTTTT
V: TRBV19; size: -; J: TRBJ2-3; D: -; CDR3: CASSGDGPADTQYF; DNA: TGTGCCAGTAGTGGGGACGGGCCAGCAGATACGCAGTATTTT
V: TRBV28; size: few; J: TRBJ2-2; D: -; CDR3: CASSAASLTRNTGELFF; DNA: TGTGCCAGCAGTGCGGCCTCCCTTACCCGGAACACCGGGGAGCTGTTTTTT
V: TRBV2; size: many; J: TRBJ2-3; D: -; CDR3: CASMDGLALTSTDTQYF; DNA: TGTGCCAGCATGGATGGGCTAGCACTAACAAGCACAGATACGCAGTATTTT
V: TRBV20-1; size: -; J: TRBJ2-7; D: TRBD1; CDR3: CSARGTGVEQYF; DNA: TGCAGTGCTAGGGGGACAGGGGTCGAGCAGTACTTC
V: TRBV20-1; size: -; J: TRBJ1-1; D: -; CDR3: CSLTRGGMNTEAFF; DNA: TGCAGTCTGACTCGGGGGGGGATGAACACTGAAGCTTTCTTT
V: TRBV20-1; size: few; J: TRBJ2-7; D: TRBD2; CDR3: CSATWTSGGMSSYEQYF; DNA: TGCAGTGCTACGTGGACTAGCGGGGGGATGAGCTCCTACGAGCAGTACTTC